The 8 T cell receptor beta chains below were found in one sample sequenced in a study of identical twins. TCRdb redid the calling of the 5' RACE reads with MiXCR, one entry per CDR3 protein. The sample yields about 660,000 distinct CDR3 sequences, 8.6% seen once. The data also belong to a second study, concerning yellow fever vaccine responses in identical twins.

What was sequenced was PBMCs. Receptor source: a young woman in good health.

This clonotype was detected only a few times. The chain carries TRBV7-3 and TRBJ2-2; D is unresolved. V shed 5 bases and J shed 4 bases, with 11 bases lying between them. Germline values: CDR1 SGHTA, CDR2 FQGTGA. This CDR3 spans 14 amino acids. The CDR3 sequence: CASSPRAVTGELFF. The CDR3 coding sequence is TGTGCCAGCAGCCCCCGGGCAGTCACCGGGGAGCTGTTTTTT.

The rearrangement links TRBV20-1 to TRBJ2-7, with 8 bases aligning to TRBD2. The CDR3 spans 15 residues. Trimming took 5 bases from V and 0 from J; bases not matched to a gene: 9. Germline lookup yields CDR1 DFQATT and CDR2 SNEGSKA (reference sequence). CDR3 loop: CSAGNSGTSSYEQYF. As DNA, the CDR3 is TGCAGTGCTGGTAATAGCGGGACTAGCTCCTACGAGCAGTACTTC.

This clonotype was seen a handful of times. CDR3 sequence: CASSLGGARGRPYEQYF. DNA for the CDR3: TGCGCCAGCAGCTTGGGCGGGGCGCGAGGGCGACCCTACGAGCAGTACTTC. The genes are TRBV5-1 and TRBJ2-7; D is perhaps TRBD2 (6 bases). The germline V and J ends were trimmed by 0 bases and 2 bases, with 18 bases remaining between them. Germline assignment: CDR1 SGHRS and CDR2 YFSETQ. This CDR3 is built from 17 residues.

This chain joins TRBV6-1 and TRBJ2-5; 10 nucleotides match TRBD2. CDR1 and CDR2 from the germline V gene are MNHNS and SASEGT. The CDR3 runs to 17 residues. The ends lost 6 bases at V and 2 bases at J; junction bases unmatched: 12. CDR3 DNA: TGTGCCAGCAGGCGAAGGGGTAGCGGGGGGTTTCAAGAGACCCAGTACTTC. Translated, it gives CASRRRGSGGFQETQYF.

This clonotype was recorded a few times. Its ends do not fully match the called genes, so a read error is possible. The V gene is TRBV7-7, the J gene TRBJ2-2; 13 bases are shared with TRBD2. The germline gives CDR1 SSHAT, CDR2 FNYEAQ (reference sequence). This CDR3 is built from 17 residues. CDR3 residues: CASSPKGLAGPTGELFF. The CDR3 nucleotides are TGTGCTAGCAGCCCCAAGGGACTAGCGGGACCCACCGGGGAGCTGTTTTTT.

At least ten counts were recorded for this clonotype. This chain joins TRBV6-5 and TRBJ2-7; 7 bases match TRBD1. This CDR3 region has 14 residues. Germline CDR1 is MNHEY and CDR2 is SVGAGI. The V gene end was trimmed by 2 bases and the J gene end by 2 bases; junction bases not matched to a gene: 3. The DNA of the CDR3 is TGTGCCAGCAGTTACCCGACAGGGACCTACGAGCAGTACTTC. Protein sequence: CASSYPTGTYEQYF.

The V gene is TRBV2, the J gene TRBJ2-7, with D tentatively TRBD1 or TRBD2 (5 bases each). Trimming cost V 6 bases and J 0 bases, with 9 bases left between them. CDR3 size: 13 residues. Germline-derived CDR1 and CDR2 are SNHLY and FYNNEI. Written as DNA, the CDR3 is TGTGCCAGCAGCCGGGACGCCTCCTACGAGCAGTACTTC. Its protein product is CASSRDASYEQYF.

This chain links TRBV7-3 with TRBJ2-3, with D hard to call. Between the trimmed V and J ends, which lost 6 bases and 6 bases, there was a span of 13 bases. This CDR3 contains 13 residues. Germline assignment: CDR1 SGHTA and CDR2 FQGTGA. The CDR3 DNA follows: TGTGCCAGCAGGCGGAACCTAGGGGATACGCAGTATTTT. Protein product: CASRRNLGDTQYF.